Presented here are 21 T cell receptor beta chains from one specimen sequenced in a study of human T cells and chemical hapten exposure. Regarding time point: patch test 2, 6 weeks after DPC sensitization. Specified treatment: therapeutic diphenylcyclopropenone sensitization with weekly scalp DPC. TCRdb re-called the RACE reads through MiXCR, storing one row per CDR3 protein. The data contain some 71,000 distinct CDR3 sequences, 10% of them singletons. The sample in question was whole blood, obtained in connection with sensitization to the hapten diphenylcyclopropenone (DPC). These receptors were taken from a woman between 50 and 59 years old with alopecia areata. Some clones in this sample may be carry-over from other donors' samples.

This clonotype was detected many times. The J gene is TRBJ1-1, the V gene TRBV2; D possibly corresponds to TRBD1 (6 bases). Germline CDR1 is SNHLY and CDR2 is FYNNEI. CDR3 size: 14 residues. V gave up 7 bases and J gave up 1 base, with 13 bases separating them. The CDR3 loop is CASIRGLENTEAFF. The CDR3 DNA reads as TGTGCCAGCATCAGGGGACTCGAGAACACTGAAGCTTTCTTT.

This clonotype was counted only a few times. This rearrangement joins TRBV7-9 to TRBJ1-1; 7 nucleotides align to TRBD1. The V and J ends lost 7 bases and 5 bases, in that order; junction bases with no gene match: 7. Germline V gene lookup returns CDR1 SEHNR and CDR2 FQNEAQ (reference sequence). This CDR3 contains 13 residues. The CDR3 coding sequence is TGTGCCAGCAAAATGGCAGGGGGTACTGAAGCTTTCTTT. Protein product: CASKMAGGTEAFF.

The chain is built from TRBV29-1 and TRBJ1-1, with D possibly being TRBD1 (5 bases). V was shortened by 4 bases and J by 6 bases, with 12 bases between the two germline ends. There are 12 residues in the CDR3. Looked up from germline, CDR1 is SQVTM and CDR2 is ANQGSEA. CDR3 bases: TGCAGCGTTGTCTGGGGCTTAGCTGAAGCTTTCTTT. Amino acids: CSVVWGLAEAFF.

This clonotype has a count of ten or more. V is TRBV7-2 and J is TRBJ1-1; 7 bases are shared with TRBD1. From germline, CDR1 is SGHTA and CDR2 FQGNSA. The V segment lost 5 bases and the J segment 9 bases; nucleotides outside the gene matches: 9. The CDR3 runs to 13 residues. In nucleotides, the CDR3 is TGTGCCAGCAGCCCCCAAGGACAGGATAAAGCTTTCTTT. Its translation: CASSPQGQDKAFF.

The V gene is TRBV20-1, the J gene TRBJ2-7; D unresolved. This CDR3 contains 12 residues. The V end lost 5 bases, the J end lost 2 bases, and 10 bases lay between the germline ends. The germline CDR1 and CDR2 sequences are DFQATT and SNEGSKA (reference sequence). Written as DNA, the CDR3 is TGCAGTGCTTGGACGGCTACCTACGAGCAGTACTTC. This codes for CSAWTATYEQYF.

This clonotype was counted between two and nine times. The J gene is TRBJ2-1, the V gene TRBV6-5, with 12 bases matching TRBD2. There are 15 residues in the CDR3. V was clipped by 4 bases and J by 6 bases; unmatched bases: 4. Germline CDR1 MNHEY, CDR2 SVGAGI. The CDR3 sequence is CASSSPSGRVNEQFF. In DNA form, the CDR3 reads TGTGCCAGCAGTTCCCCTAGCGGGAGGGTCAATGAGCAGTTCTTC.

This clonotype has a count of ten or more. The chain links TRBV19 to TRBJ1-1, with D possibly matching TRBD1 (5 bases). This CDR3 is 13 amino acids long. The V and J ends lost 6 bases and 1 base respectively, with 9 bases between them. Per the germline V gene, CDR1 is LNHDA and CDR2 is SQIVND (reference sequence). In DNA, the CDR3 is TGTGCCAGTAGCTATACAGGGAACACTGAAGCTTTCTTT. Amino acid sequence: CASSYTGNTEAFF. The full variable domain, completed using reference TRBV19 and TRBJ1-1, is DGGITQSPKYLFRKEGQNVTLSCEQNLNHDAMYWYRQDPGQGLRLIYYSQIVNDFQKGDIAEGYSVSREKKESFPLTVTSAQKNPTAFYLCASSYTGNTEAFFGQGTRLTVV.

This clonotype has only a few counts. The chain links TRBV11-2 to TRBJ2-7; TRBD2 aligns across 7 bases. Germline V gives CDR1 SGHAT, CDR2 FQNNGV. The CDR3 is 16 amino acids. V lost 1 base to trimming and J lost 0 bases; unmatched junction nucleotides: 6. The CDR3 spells CASSLGLRGSSYEQYF. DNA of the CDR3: TGTGCCAGCAGCTTAGGGCTTCGCGGGAGCTCCTACGAGCAGTACTTC.

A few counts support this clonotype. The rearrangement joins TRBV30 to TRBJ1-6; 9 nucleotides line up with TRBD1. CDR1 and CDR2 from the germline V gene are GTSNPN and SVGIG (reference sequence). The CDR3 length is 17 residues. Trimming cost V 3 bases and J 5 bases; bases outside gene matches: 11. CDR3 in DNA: TGTGCCTGGAGACGGGACAGGGCTCCTAAGAATAATTCACCCCTCCACTTT. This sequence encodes CAWRRDRAPKNNSPLHF.

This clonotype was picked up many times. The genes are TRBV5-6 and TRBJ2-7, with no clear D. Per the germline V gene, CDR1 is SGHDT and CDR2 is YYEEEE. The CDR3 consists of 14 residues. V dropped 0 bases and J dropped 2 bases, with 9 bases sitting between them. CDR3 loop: CASSLGYPTYEQYF. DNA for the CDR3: TGTGCCAGCAGCTTGGGCTACCCAACCTACGAGCAGTACTTC.

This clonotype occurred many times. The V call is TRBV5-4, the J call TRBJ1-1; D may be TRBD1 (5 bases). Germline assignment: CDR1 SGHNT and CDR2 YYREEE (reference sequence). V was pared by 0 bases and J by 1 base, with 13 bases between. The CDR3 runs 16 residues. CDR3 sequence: CASSLAPGTKNTEAFF. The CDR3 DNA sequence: TGTGCCAGCAGCTTGGCTCCCGGGACTAAGAACACTGAAGCTTTCTTT.

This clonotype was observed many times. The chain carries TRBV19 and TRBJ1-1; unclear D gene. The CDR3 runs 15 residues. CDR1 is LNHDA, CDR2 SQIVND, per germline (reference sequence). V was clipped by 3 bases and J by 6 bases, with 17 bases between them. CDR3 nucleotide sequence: TGTGCCAGTAGTATGATGGCCGCGTTTCGAGCTGAAGCTTTCTTT. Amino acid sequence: CASSMMAAFRAEAFF.

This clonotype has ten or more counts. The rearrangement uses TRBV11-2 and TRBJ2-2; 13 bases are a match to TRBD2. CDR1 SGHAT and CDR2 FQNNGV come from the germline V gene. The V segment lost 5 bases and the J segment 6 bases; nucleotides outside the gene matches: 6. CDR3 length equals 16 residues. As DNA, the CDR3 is TGTGCCAGCAGCACGGGACTAGCGGGAAGGGCCGGGGAGCTGTTTTTT. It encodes CASSTGLAGRAGELFF. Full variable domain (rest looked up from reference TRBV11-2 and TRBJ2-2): EAGVAQSPRYKIIEKRQSVAFWCNPISGHATLYWYQQILGQGPKLLIQFQNNGVVDDSQLPKDRFSAERLKGVDSTLKIQPAKLEDSAVYLCASSTGLAGRAGELFFGEGSRLTVL.

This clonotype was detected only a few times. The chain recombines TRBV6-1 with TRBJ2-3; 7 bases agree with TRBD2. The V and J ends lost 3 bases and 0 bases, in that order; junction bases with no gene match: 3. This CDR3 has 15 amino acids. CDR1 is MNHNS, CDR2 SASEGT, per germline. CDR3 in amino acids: CASSDSGASTDTQYF. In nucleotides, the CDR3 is TGTGCCAGCAGTGACAGCGGGGCTAGCACAGATACGCAGTATTTT.

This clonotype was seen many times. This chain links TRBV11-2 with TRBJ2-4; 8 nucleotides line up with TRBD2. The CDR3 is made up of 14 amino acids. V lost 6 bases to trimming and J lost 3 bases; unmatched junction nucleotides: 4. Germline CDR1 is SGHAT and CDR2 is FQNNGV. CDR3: CASSWSGGKNIQYF. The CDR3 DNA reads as TGTGCCAGCAGTTGGAGCGGGGGCAAAAACATTCAGTACTTC.

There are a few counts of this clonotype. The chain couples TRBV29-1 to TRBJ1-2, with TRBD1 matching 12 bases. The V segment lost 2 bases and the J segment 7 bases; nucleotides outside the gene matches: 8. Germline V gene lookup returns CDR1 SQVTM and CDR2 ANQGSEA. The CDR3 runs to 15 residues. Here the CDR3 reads CSVERSGQGASGYTF. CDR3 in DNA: TGCAGCGTTGAACGGTCGGGACAGGGGGCGAGTGGCTACACCTTC.

CDR3 in amino acids: CASSNPRTSGDNNEQFF. The CDR3 DNA is TGTGCCAGTAGCAACCCCAGGACTAGCGGGGATAACAATGAGCAGTTCTTC. The rearrangement uses TRBV19 and TRBJ2-1; TRBD2 agrees at 12 bases. The length of the CDR3 is 17 residues. J was trimmed by 5 bases and V by 6 bases; bases with no gene match: 11. Germline V lookup: CDR1 LNHDA, CDR2 SQIVND (reference sequence). The variable domain in full, completed from reference TRBV19 and TRBJ2-1, reads DGGITQSPKYLFRKEGQNVTLSCEQNLNHDAMYWYRQDPGQGLRLIYYSQIVNDFQKGDIAEGYSVSREKKESFPLTVTSAQKNPTAFYLCASSNPRTSGDNNEQFFGPGTRLTVL.

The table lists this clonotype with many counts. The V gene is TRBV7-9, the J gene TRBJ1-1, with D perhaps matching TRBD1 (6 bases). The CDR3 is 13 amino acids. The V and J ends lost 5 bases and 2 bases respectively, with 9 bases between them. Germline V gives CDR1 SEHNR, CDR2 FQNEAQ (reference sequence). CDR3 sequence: CASSLQGNTEAFF. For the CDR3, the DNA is TGTGCCAGCAGCCTACAGGGTAACACTGAAGCTTTCTTT.

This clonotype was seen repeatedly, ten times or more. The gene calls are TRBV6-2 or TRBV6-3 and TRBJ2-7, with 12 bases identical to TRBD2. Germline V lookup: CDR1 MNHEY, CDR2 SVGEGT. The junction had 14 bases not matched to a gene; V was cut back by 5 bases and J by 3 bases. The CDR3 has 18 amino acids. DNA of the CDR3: TGTGCCAGCAGTACCCCTAGAACCGGGACTAGCGGGTTCTACGAGCAGTACTTC. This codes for CASSTPRTGTSGFYEQYF.

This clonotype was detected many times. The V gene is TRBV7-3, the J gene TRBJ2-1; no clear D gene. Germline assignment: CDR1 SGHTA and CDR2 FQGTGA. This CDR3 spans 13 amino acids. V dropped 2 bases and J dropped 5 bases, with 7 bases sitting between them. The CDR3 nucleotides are TGTGCCAGCAGCTTATTTGGGGACAATGAGCAGTTCTTC. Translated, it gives CASSLFGDNEQFF.

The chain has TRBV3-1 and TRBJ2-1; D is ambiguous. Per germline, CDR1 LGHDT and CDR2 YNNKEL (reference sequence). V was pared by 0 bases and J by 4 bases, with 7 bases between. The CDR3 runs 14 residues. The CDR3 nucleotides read TGTGCCAGCAGCCAAGAGAGACAATACAATGAGCAGTTCTTC. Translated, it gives CASSQERQYNEQFF.